Listed here are 11 T cell receptor beta chains from one sample, sequenced in a study of cytomegalovirus exposure and HLA in healthy donors. 13 Jbeta primers and 60 Vbeta primers were used for the PCR. Some clones are missing from TCRdb's copy, which holds only in-frame ones; the method was immunoSEQ multiplex PCR. This sample carries approximately 170,000 clones, over 75% of them seen once, and the ten largest clones take approximately 1.2%. Sequencing was performed on PBMCs. The receptors derive from a man aged 50-59 years in good health and CMV-seropositive.

The V gene is TRBV5-1, the J gene TRBJ2-1; the D gene is possibly TRBD1 (8 bases). CDR1 and CDR2 (germline): SGHRS, YFSETQ. This CDR3 contains 15 residues. Deletions cut 4 bases from V and 7 bases from J, with 18 bases between. The chain's CDR3 is CASSERTGRENEQFF. CDR3 DNA sequence: TGCGCCAGCAGCGAAAGGACAGGGAGGGAGAATGAGCAGTTCTTC.

This sequence joins TRBV7-9 and TRBJ1-3; no firm D call. The V gene's germline CDR1 is SEHNR and CDR2 FQNEAQ (reference sequence). V was clipped by 3 bases and J by 0 bases, with 9 bases between them. The CDR3 has 15 amino acids. CDR3 bases: TGTGCCAGCAGCTTGAAGCGGACCTCTGGAAACACCATATATTTT. The encoded protein is CASSLKRTSGNTIYF. Full variable domain (outside the CDR3, taken from reference TRBV7-9 and TRBJ1-3): DTGVSQNPRHKITKRGQNVTFRCDPISEHNRLYWYRQTLGQGPEFLTYFQNEAQLEKSRLLSDRFSAERPKGSFSTLEIQRTEQGDSAMYLCASSLKRTSGNTIYFGEGSWLTVV.

The count of this clone is one. This sequence joins TRBV2 and TRBJ2-1; possible D gene TRBD2, 5 bases. The length of the CDR3 is 18 residues. The V end was cut by 0 bases, the J end by 0 bases, with 15 bases between. CDR1 and CDR2 from the germline V gene are SNHLY and FYNNEI. As DNA, the CDR3 is TGTGCCAGCAGTGAAGCCCTTTTTACTGGGAGCTCCTACAATGAGCAGTTCTTC. Encoded protein: CASSEALFTGSSYNEQFF.

V gene TRBV6-1 combines with J gene TRBJ1-2; 7 nucleotides align to TRBD1. The trim removed 5 bases at V and 1 base at J, leaving 7 bases unmatched. CDR1 and CDR2 from the germline V gene are MNHNS and SASEGT. CDR3 size: 15 residues. CDR3 amino acids: CASSSATGINYGYTF. The CDR3 region has the DNA TGTGCCAGCAGTTCCGCGACAGGGATTAACTATGGCTACACCTTC.

CDR3 sequence: CASSPPGTSGYNEQFF. The CDR3 coding sequence is TGTGCCAGCAGCCCCCCCGGGACTAGCGGCTACAATGAGCAGTTCTTC. The rearrangement joins TRBV27 to TRBJ2-1; 11 bases match TRBD2. The CDR3 is 16 amino acids. Germline V gene lookup returns CDR1 MNHEY and CDR2 SMNVEV (reference sequence). The junction had 7 bases not matched to a gene; V was cut back by 6 bases and J by 3 bases.

V and J are TRBV5-4 and TRBJ2-5, with D possibly matching TRBD2 (6 bases). The V end lost 4 bases, the J end lost 4 bases, and 14 bases lay between the germline ends. CDR1 is SGHNT and CDR2 is YYREEE in the germline V gene (reference sequence). This CDR3 spans 14 amino acids. The CDR3 region is CASSNAGTLETQYF. For the CDR3, the DNA is TGTGCCAGCAGCAATGCAGGGACTTTAGAGACCCAGTACTTC.

The rearrangement joins TRBV29-1 to TRBJ2-2; 10 bases line up with TRBD2. Germline trimming cut 4 bases from V and 6 bases from J; bases unmatched to any gene: 8. This CDR3 contains 15 residues. Germline CDR1 SQVTM, CDR2 ANQGSEA. CDR3 coding DNA: TGCAGCGTTGTACCTAGCGGGGGCCGACCCGGGGAGCTGTTTTTT. This translates into CSVVPSGGRPGELFF.

The genes are TRBV4-3 and TRBJ2-2; 7 nucleotides align to TRBD2. This CDR3 is 16 amino acids long. The V gene's germline CDR1 is LGHNA and CDR2 YSLEER. Germline trimming cut 1 base from V and 2 bases from J; bases unmatched to any gene: 4. CDR3: CASSQVWGGNTGELFF. The CDR3 bases are TGCGCCAGCAGCCAAGTTTGGGGGGGAAACACCGGGGAGCTGTTTTTT.

V and J are TRBV2 and TRBJ2-7; a weak D match, TRBD1 (6 bases). V lost 5 bases, J lost 3 bases, and 8 bases lay in between. The length of the CDR3 is 12 residues. Germline V lookup: CDR1 SNHLY, CDR2 FYNNEI. The CDR3 DNA is TGTGCCAGCAGTACGGACAGCTACGAGCAGTACTTC. It is translated as CASSTDSYEQYF.

V and J are TRBV5-1 and TRBJ1-6; 8 nucleotides match TRBD1. V dropped 4 bases and J dropped 9; count of bases not matched to a gene: 6. Germline CDR1 SGHRS, CDR2 YFSETQ. The length of the CDR3 is 14 residues. In nucleotides, the CDR3 is TGCGCCAGCAGCCCTGGACAGGGATCTTCACCCCTCCACTTT. This translates into CASSPGQGSSPLHF. Filled out from reference TRBV5-1 and TRBJ1-6, the complete variable domain reads KAGVTQTPRYLIKTRGQQVTLSCSPISGHRSVSWYQQTPGQGLQFLFEYFSETQRNKGNFPGRFSGRQFSNSRSEMNVSTLELGDSALYLCASSPGQGSSPLHFGNGTRLTVT.

This clone was detected a few times. J is TRBJ1-5 and V is TRBV27; no firm D call. CDR3 length: 13 amino acids. Per germline, CDR1 MNHEY and CDR2 SMNVEV (reference sequence). Trimming shortened V by 1 base and J by 11 bases, and 12 bases separated the two germline ends. CDR3 in amino acids: CASSLYLTSAQHF. In nucleotides, the CDR3 is TGTGCCAGCAGTTTATACCTAACGAGCGCCCAGCATTTT.